This T cell receptor beta chain comes out of a study of beta chain features in type 1 diabetes. Study observations and caveats: People with Type 1 diabetes carried modestly yet significantly shorter TCRB CDR3s in all four CD4+ subsets. VDJ junctions sequenced from type 1 diabetes patients showed fewer insertions and more deletions.

Expressed TCRB transcripts were sequenced after all isolated RNA was converted to cDNA. Clones were sequenced by immunoSEQ multiplex PCR, and TCRdb holds only the in-frame ones, with some missing. This table holds a few hundred thousand clones, around 9.6% found once. The germline CDR1 and CDR2 sequences are LNHDA and SQIVND (reference sequence). Trimming took 7 bases from V and 3 from J, leaving 7 bases between them. CDR3 length: 11 residues. This clone was recorded a few times. The antigen remains undetermined. Sample: central memory CD4+ T cells from blood. The chain employs TRBV19 and TRBJ2-7; D remains unclear. The source is a man aged 25 to 45 with type 1 diabetes. The chain's CDR3 is CASIGLYEQYF. In DNA, the CDR3 is TGTGCCAGTATCGGCCTCTACGAGCAGTACTTC.